These 11 T cell receptor beta chains were all obtained from the same sample, sequenced in a study of blood T cells in healthy people across ages. The use of a sample-barcoded 5' primer and a J-beta primer mix characterized a second PCR of roughly 6 to 11 cycles. Each CDR3 protein gets one entry after TCRdb re-called the 5' RACE reads with MiXCR. The table includes 1.5 million to 2 million distinct CDR3 sequences, around half detected once. Specimen: blood. The receptor source for this set is a woman aged 40 to 50 in good health.

This chain uses TRBV4-1 with TRBJ1-4; D is unclear. V was clipped by 11 bases and J by 4 bases, with 5 bases between them. This CDR3 region has 10 residues. CDR1 and CDR2 from the germline V gene are MGHRA and YSYEKL. The CDR3 DNA follows: TGCGCCGGCTTTAATGAAAAACTGTTTTTT. It codes for CAGFNEKLFF.

The sample holds a few counts of this clonotype. The rearrangement joins TRBV7-2 to TRBJ1-2; 8 bases are a match to TRBD1. The germline CDR1 and CDR2 sequences are SGHTA and FQGNSA. V lost 0 bases, J lost 5 bases, and 5 bases stayed unmatched. The CDR3 covers 15 residues. CDR3 amino acids: CASSLAPGGAYGYTF. CDR3 coding DNA: TGTGCCAGCAGCTTAGCTCCAGGGGGCGCATATGGCTACACCTTC.

The chain combines TRBV18 with TRBJ2-5; tentatively, D is TRBD1 or TRBD2 (5 bases each). Looked up from germline, CDR1 is KGHSH and CDR2 is LQKENI. The V end lost 0 bases, the J end lost 13 bases, and 18 bases lay between the germline ends. This CDR3 has 14 amino acids. The CDR3 loop is CASSPPISEGRVYF. CDR3 bases: TGTGCCAGCTCACCACCGATATCCGAGGGGCGGGTGTACTTC.

The rearrangement uses TRBV11-2 and TRBJ2-1; D may be TRBD1 (5 bases). V was shortened by 1 base and J by 0 bases, with 13 bases between the two germline ends. This CDR3 comprises 17 residues. Germline loops: CDR1 SGHAT, CDR2 FQNNGV. For the CDR3, the DNA is TGTGCCAGCAGCTTAGGACGGACACCTAGCTCCTACAATGAGCAGTTCTTC. Amino acid sequence: CASSLGRTPSSYNEQFF.

This clonotype was recorded a few times. V gene TRBV4-2 combines with J gene TRBJ2-3; 8 bases are a match to TRBD2. J was trimmed by 4 bases and V by 4 bases; bases with no gene match: 7. The length of the CDR3 is 15 residues. The germline gives CDR1 LGHNA, CDR2 YNFKEQ. The chain's CDR3 is CASSPGGPDADTQYF. CDR3 nucleotide sequence: TGTGCCAGCAGCCCGGGGGGGCCGGATGCAGATACGCAGTATTTT.

This clonotype has only one observation. This chain joins TRBV9 and TRBJ2-5; the match to TRBD2 covers 7 bases. This CDR3 spans 16 amino acids. The V and J ends lost 0 bases and 1 base, in that order; junction bases with no gene match: 6. Germline V CDR1 and CDR2: SGDLS, YYNGEE. In DNA, the CDR3 is TGTGCCAGCAGCGTAGGGGCGGGGGTGATCCAAGAGACCCAGTACTTC. Amino acids: CASSVGAGVIQETQYF.

J is TRBJ1-1 and V is TRBV7-2; 9 nucleotides match TRBD1. CDR1 is SGHTA and CDR2 is FQGNSA in the germline V gene. CDR3 length equals 16 residues. Germline trimming cut 5 bases from V and 0 bases from J; bases unmatched to any gene: 7. The CDR3 DNA follows: TGTGCCAGCAGCCGAGGGACAGGGACCATGAACACTGAAGCTTTCTTT. This gives the protein CASSRGTGTMNTEAFF.

This chain connects TRBV6-2 or TRBV6-3 to TRBJ2-1, with unresolved D. V gave up 2 bases and J gave up 1 base, with 18 bases separating them. Germline V gene lookup returns CDR1 MNHEY and CDR2 SVGEGT. The CDR3 covers 18 residues. The CDR3, as DNA: TGTGCCAGCAGTTACAGCGTGGGCTCCCCAGCTTCCTACAATGAGCAGTTCTTC. Amino acids: CASSYSVGSPASYNEQFF.

This clonotype was seen a few times. V is TRBV7-2 and J is TRBJ2-7; D is uncertain. Germline V gives CDR1 SGHTA, CDR2 FQGNSA. The CDR3 totals 14 residues. Trimming left V 2 bases short and J 5 bases short, with 13 bases between. CDR3 bases: TGTGCCAGCAGCTTAAGGGTATCTATAAACGAGCAGTACTTC. Protein product: CASSLRVSINEQYF. Variable domain in full (rest from reference TRBV7-2 and TRBJ2-7): GAGVSQSPSNKVTEKGKDVELRCDPISGHTALYWYRQSLGQGLEFLIYFQGNSAPDKSGLPSDRFSAERTGGSVSTLTIQRTQQEDSAVYLCASSLRVSINEQYFGPGTRLTVT.

This clonotype has only a few counts. The chain couples TRBV10-1 to TRBJ2-7; 9 bases map to TRBD2. V dropped 8 bases and J dropped 4; count of bases not matched to a gene: 9. Germline V gene lookup returns CDR1 WNHNN and CDR2 SYGVQD (reference sequence). There are 14 residues in the CDR3. This CDR3 is CASGPGSGGYEQYF. The CDR3 DNA reads as TGCGCCAGCGGCCCAGGTAGCGGGGGATACGAGCAGTACTTC.

The chain combines TRBV3-1 with TRBJ2-5, with D perhaps TRBD1 (5 bases). TRBJ2-7 explains the end of the DNA better; the J call may be wrong. The CDR3 runs 15 residues. CDR1 and CDR2 from the germline V gene are LGHDT and YNNKEL (reference sequence). Here the CDR3 DNA reads TGTGCCAGCAGCCGCAAACAGGACGCCAGCTACGAGCAGTACTTC. Residues: CASSRKQDASYEQYF.